This entry lists 20 T cell receptor beta chains sequenced from one sample in a study of T cell clusters in autoimmune cytopenias (dated by TCRdb to between 2017 and 2020). Per sample, approximately 0.25 ug of peripheral blood genomic DNA, approximately 37,500 genome equivalents, was used for TRB amplification. TCRdb shows the sequencer as Illumina MiSeq. Multiplex PCR with a touch-down protocol amplified TRB rearrangements, with the TRB-A and TRB-B primer pools combined in a single tube. After reprocessing by TCRdb, each CDR3 protein sequence is one entry, and no DNA is given. This sample's listing comprises under 15,000 distinct CDR3 sequences. The top ten clonotypes cover 23% of the sample. These same data were also listed under a study on T cell repertoires in aging, cancer and after chemotherapy.

The sequencing sample was made of peripheral blood. Receptor source: a human donor in good health.

V gene TRBV7-2 combines with J gene TRBJ2-5; TCRdb reports TRBD2, a call that lacks DNA to check it against. This CDR3 has 15 residues. The germline V gene has CDR1 SGHTA and CDR2 FQGNSA. CDR3: CASSTRLAGGETQYF.

This chain joins TRBV10-3 and TRBJ1-1; TCRdb names TRBD1, which stays unverified in the absence of DNA. This CDR3 has 15 amino acids. Germline V gene lookup returns CDR1 ENHRY and CDR2 SYGVKD. CDR3 amino acids: CAIRNSDRGNTEAFF.

V is TRBV12-3 or TRBV12-4 and J is TRBJ1-2; absent DNA, TCRdb's TRBD1 call cannot be checked. The CDR3 spans 13 residues. CDR3 sequence: CASSFGAGYGYTF.

By frequency, this clonotype is medium-sized. J is TRBJ1-2 and V is TRBV29-1. This CDR3 spans 12 amino acids. Per the germline V gene, CDR1 is SQVTM and CDR2 is ANQGSEA. CDR3 protein: CSVEAATYGYTF.

This clonotype is classed as large by frequency. This sequence joins TRBV11-1 and TRBJ2-3; checking the TCRdb D call of TRBD1 is not possible without DNA. The CDR3 length is 17 residues. CDR1 is SGHAT, CDR2 FQDESV, per germline (reference sequence). The CDR3 reads CASSPGNHRGSTDTQYF.

The chain has TRBV5-4 and TRBJ2-3; TCRdb's D gene call, TRBD1, goes unchecked for lack of DNA. The germline CDR1 and CDR2 sequences are SGHNT and YYREEE (reference sequence). There are 14 residues in the CDR3. The chain's CDR3 is CASSLPQGPDTQYF.

V usage is TRBV6-2 or TRBV6-3 and J usage is TRBJ2-5. The CDR3 is 15 residues long. Germline V gives CDR1 MNHEY, CDR2 SVGEGT. CDR3 region: CASGDTGPIQETQYF.

The rearrangement joins TRBV19 to TRBJ2-7. The CDR3 is 14 amino acids. CDR1 and CDR2 from the germline V gene are LNHDA and SQIVND (reference sequence). The CDR3 spells CASSVAGGSYEQYF.

The chain links TRBV19 to TRBJ1-5; TCRdb selects TRBD1, and the lack of DNA leaves this call unchecked. CDR3 length equals 17 residues. Per the germline V gene, CDR1 is LNHDA and CDR2 is SQIVND (reference sequence). The CDR3 sequence is CASSILGGPYSNQPQHF.

This rearrangement joins TRBV19 to TRBJ1-2. The CDR3 is made up of 14 amino acids. CDR1 and CDR2 (germline): LNHDA, SQIVND (reference sequence). CDR3 loop: CASSIDGLNGGYTF.

The chain recombines TRBV6-2 or TRBV6-3 with TRBJ2-3; as DNA is missing, the TRBD2 call by TCRdb cannot be tested. The germline CDR1 and CDR2 sequences are MNHEY and SVGEGT. The CDR3 extends over 18 amino acids. CDR3 in amino acids: CASSYSWLAIASTDTQYF.

The chain is built from TRBV5-6 and TRBJ2-3; no DNA is available, so the TRBD1 call from TCRdb remains unchecked. The CDR3 is made up of 15 amino acids. The germline V gene encodes CDR1 SGHDT and CDR2 YYEEEE. CDR3 sequence: CASSPGTGSTDTQYF.

This chain joins TRBV19 and TRBJ2-7. This CDR3 is built from 14 residues. From germline, CDR1 is LNHDA and CDR2 SQIVND (reference sequence). Here the CDR3 reads CASTLGGEANEQYF.

This chain uses TRBV6-6 with TRBJ2-5. Germline loops: CDR1 MNHNY, CDR2 SVGAGI (reference sequence). This CDR3 is 11 amino acids long. The CDR3 loop is CASPQAETQYF.

J is TRBJ1-2 and V is TRBV6-2 or TRBV6-3. There are 13 residues in the CDR3. CDR1 is MNHEY, CDR2 SVGEGT, per germline. The CDR3 here is CASSYDSYYGYTF.

The chain employs TRBV30 and TRBJ2-7; as DNA is missing, the TRBD1 call by TCRdb cannot be tested. This CDR3 has 12 residues. CDR1 and CDR2 from the germline V gene are GTSNPN and SVGIG (reference sequence). CDR3 sequence reads: CAWSGGRYEQYF.

V usage is TRBV6-1 and J usage is TRBJ1-2; TCRdb reports TRBD1, a call that lacks DNA to check it against. CDR1 and CDR2 from the germline V gene are MNHNS and SASEGT. This CDR3 has 16 residues. CDR3: CASSESDTPGPYGYTF.

This CDR3 reads CASSSLTRPTGELFF. The chain is built from TRBV12-3 or TRBV12-4 and TRBJ2-2. CDR3 size: 15 residues.

The chain links TRBV15 to TRBJ2-7; the TCRdb call, TRBD1, lacks DNA for checking. This CDR3 spans 15 amino acids. In germline, CDR1 is LNHNV, CDR2 YYDKDF (reference sequence). The CDR3: CATSRDSDRFYEQYF.

This chain joins TRBV30 and TRBJ2-7. There are 13 residues in the CDR3. CDR1 and CDR2 from the germline V gene are GTSNPN and SVGIG (reference sequence). CDR3 sequence reads: CAWRELVAYEQYF.